Included here is one TCR beta chain sequence, with context. Its antigen is unidentified. Naive-designated CD8 cells lacked CD45RO, were positively enriched for CCR7, and omitted terminally differentiated effector memory CD45RA+ cells. This specimen comes from a study of shared clonotypes between healthy human individuals. Notes on the study in general: Non-shared clonotypes had lower generation probabilities than clonotypes shared by all four sorted-subset donors. Owing to a small donor count, the genetic and exposure-history diversity represented was limited.

Each cell subset's genomic DNA was divided evenly among several immunoSEQ plates. Clones were sequenced by immunoSEQ multiplex PCR, and TCRdb holds only the in-frame ones, with some missing. Found here are around 1.9 million clones, just under 95% of them singletons; the top ten hold around 1.7%. Trimming pared 0 bases from V and 4 bases from J, leaving 17 bases between. This CDR3 comprises 16 residues. From germline, CDR1 is SGHDT and CDR2 YYEEEE. The specimen was naive CD8+ T cells from PBMCs. The chain couples TRBV5-6 to TRBJ2-7; weak D call: TRBD2 (5 bases). The sequence derives from a man between 18 and 29 years old in good health. Some clones in this sample may be carry-over from other donors' samples. Here the CDR3 DNA reads TGTGCCAGCAGCTTGGTGCGGGTTAGCGAGAAGTACGAGCAGTACTTC. It translates to CASSLVRVSEKYEQYF.